The 25 T cell receptor beta chains below were found in one sample sequenced in a study of blood T cells in healthy people across ages (dated by TCRdb to the mid-2010s). The library relied on 5' RACE. A second roughly 6 to 12 cycle PCR used a sample-barcoded 5' primer and a J-beta primer mix. TCRdb trimmed the raw reads at Q25, called clones with MiXCR and kept productive beta chains. Rows are unified per CDR3 protein, each entry keeping the most common DNA and genes. This sample comprises approximately 2,000,000 distinct CDR3 sequences, about two fifths of them detected only once. Roughly 23% of the sample is in the top ten clones. The sequencing sample was made of blood. Every receptor here comes from a human donor in good health.

This clonotype was counted between two and nine times. J is TRBJ2-5 and V is TRBV9, with 10 bases identical to TRBD2. This CDR3 region has 15 residues. With V trimmed by 2 bases and J by 5 bases, 6 bases remained unmatched. Germline V gene sequence: CDR1 SGDLS, CDR2 YYNGEE. The CDR3 coding sequence is TGTGCCAGCAGCGTCCATAGCGGGGGGACGGAGACCCAGTACTTC. Translated, it gives CASSVHSGGTETQYF.

This clonotype occurred once. V usage is TRBV20-1 and J usage is TRBJ2-1, with D possibly being TRBD1 or TRBD2 (5 bases each). CDR1 DFQATT and CDR2 SNEGSKA come from the germline V gene (reference sequence). V was shortened by 5 bases and J by 9 bases, with 17 bases between the two germline ends. The CDR3 consists of 13 residues. CDR3 DNA sequence: TGCAGTGCTCCCGTTGAAGAGGGGATTGAGCAGTTCTTC. Protein: CSAPVEEGIEQFF.

The chain's CDR3 is CASSSAGDRGNEQFF. CDR3 sequence (DNA): TGTGCCAGCAGCTCAGCAGGAGACAGGGGCAATGAGCAGTTCTTC. This rearrangement joins TRBV7-2 to TRBJ2-1, with 8 positions matching TRBD1. The CDR3 covers 15 residues. The germline V gene encodes CDR1 SGHTA and CDR2 FQGNSA. The trim removed 4 bases at V and 6 bases at J, leaving 8 bases unmatched.

This rearrangement joins TRBV7-2 to TRBJ2-5, with TRBD2 identical over 10 bases. With 2 bases clipped from V and 5 bases from J, the junction kept 5 bases outside the gene matches. The CDR3 has 15 amino acids. From germline, CDR1 is SGHTA and CDR2 FQGNSA. The DNA for the CDR3 is TGTGCCAGCAGCTTACCAGCGGGGGGGTTGGAGACCCAGTACTTC. Protein: CASSLPAGGLETQYF.

This chain links TRBV20-1 with TRBJ1-2; TRBD1 might be the D (5 bases). The CDR3 runs to 12 residues. CDR1 and CDR2 from the germline V gene are DFQATT and SNEGSKA (reference sequence). V lost 2 bases and J lost 8, with 12 bases in between. Here the CDR3 reads CSARPEEGGYTF. The DNA of the CDR3 is TGCAGTGCTAGACCTGAAGAGGGGGGCTACACCTTC.

The chain recombines TRBV7-9 with TRBJ1-2; perhaps TRBD1 as D (5 bases). The CDR3 totals 16 residues. Germline V gives CDR1 SEHNR, CDR2 FQNEAQ (reference sequence). The V and J ends lost 5 bases and 4 bases respectively, with 20 bases between them. Written as DNA, the CDR3 is TGTGCCAGCAGCCCCAAAGGAGGGGAAGTTAGCTATGGCTACACCTTC. Protein sequence: CASSPKGGEVSYGYTF.

About this clonotype itself: A junction end diverges from the germline sequence, so it may reflect a read error. The chain uses TRBV4-3 and TRBJ2-5, with 12 positions matching TRBD2. CDR1 is LGHNA, CDR2 YSLEER, per germline. The CDR3 loop spans 15 amino acids. The CDR3 sequence is CASSLGLAGQETQDF. The CDR3, as DNA: TGCGCCAGCAGCCTGGGACTAGCGGGTCAAGAGACCCAGGACTTC.

The chain employs TRBV29-1 and TRBJ1-2; perhaps TRBD1 as D (5 bases). The germline V gene has CDR1 SQVTM and CDR2 ANQGSEA. This CDR3 is 12 amino acids long. The V end lost 2 bases, the J end lost 8 bases, and 12 bases lay between the germline ends. The CDR3 region is CSVERGERGYTF. The CDR3 coding sequence is TGCAGCGTTGAAAGAGGGGAGAGGGGCTACACCTTC. Supplemented by reference TRBV29-1 and TRBJ1-2, the full variable domain reads SAVISQKPSRDICQRGTSLTIQCQVDSQVTMMFWYRQQPGQSLTLIATANQGSEATYESGFVIDKFPISRPNLTFSTLTVSNMSPEDSSIYLCSVERGERGYTFGSGTRLTVV.

This clonotype was seen more than once but under ten times. This chain joins TRBV5-5 and TRBJ2-1; 10 bases map to TRBD1. CDR1 is SGHKS, CDR2 YYEKEE, per germline (reference sequence). J gave up 6 bases and V 0 bases, and 6 bases lay outside the gene matches. The CDR3 contains 16 residues. The CDR3 nucleotides read TGTGCCAGCAGCTTGGGTGGGACAGGGGTAATCAATGAGCAGTTCTTC. Translating it yields CASSLGGTGVINEQFF.

The gene calls are TRBV29-1 and TRBJ1-2; no clear D gene. CDR3 length: 11 residues. Germline V lookup: CDR1 SQVTM, CDR2 ANQGSEA. The V and J ends lost 5 bases and 4 bases respectively, with 8 bases between them. CDR3 DNA: TGCAGCGTTCCTGTACTCTATGGCTACACCTTC. This translates into CSVPVLYGYTF. Supplemented by reference TRBV29-1 and TRBJ1-2, the full variable domain reads SAVISQKPSRDICQRGTSLTIQCQVDSQVTMMFWYRQQPGQSLTLIATANQGSEATYESGFVIDKFPISRPNLTFSTLTVSNMSPEDSSIYLCSVPVLYGYTFGSGTRLTVV.

The chain couples TRBV11-2 to TRBJ2-7; 10 bases align to TRBD1. The DNA matches TRBJ2-5 better at its end, which makes the J call doubtful. Germline CDR1 reads SGHAT; CDR2 reads FQNNGV. This CDR3 region has 15 residues. CDR3 sequence: CASSGLTGGRETQYF. The CDR3 DNA reads TGTGCCAGCAGTGGCCTGACAGGGGGCCGGGAGACCCAGTACTTC.

This rearrangement joins TRBV7-2 to TRBJ2-3; 7 bases line up with TRBD2. V was clipped by 5 bases and J by 4 bases; unmatched bases: 9. CDR3 size: 15 residues. Looked up from germline, CDR1 is SGHTA and CDR2 is FQGNSA. DNA of the CDR3: TGTACCAGCAGCCTAATGCGGGGGTCCGCAGATACGCAGTATTTT. Its translation: CTSSLMRGSADTQYF.

This clonotype was detected a few times. The chain has TRBV20-1 and TRBJ2-1, with 10 bases matching TRBD2. The V gene's germline CDR1 is DFQATT and CDR2 SNEGSKA (reference sequence). V dropped 7 bases and J dropped 9; count of bases not matched to a gene: 9. The CDR3 covers 13 residues. CDR3 DNA: TGCAGTGTTGCGGGACTAGCGTGGGGTGAGCAGTTCTTC. It specifies CSVAGLAWGEQFF.

This clonotype was found many times. This chain joins TRBV4-3 and TRBJ1-1; D remains unclear. The CDR3 has 13 amino acids. Trimming took off 0 bases at V and 1 base at J, with 3 bases between the two ends. Germline V gene sequence: CDR1 LGHNA, CDR2 YSLEER. The CDR3 loop is CASSQDGNTEAFF. CDR3 nucleotide sequence: TGCGCCAGCAGCCAAGATGGGAACACTGAAGCTTTCTTT.

This clonotype was counted many times. The V and J genes are TRBV7-6 and TRBJ1-6; no clear D. Germline CDR1 is SGHVS and CDR2 is FNYEAQ. V was cut by 5 bases and J by 8 bases, with 13 bases left in between. This CDR3 has 14 amino acids. DNA of the CDR3: TGTGCCAGCAGCAGAACGCACAGCGATTCACCCCTCCACTTT. Protein sequence: CASSRTHSDSPLHF.

The V and J genes are TRBV7-2 and TRBJ1-2; 10 bases line up with TRBD1. Trimming removed 5 bases from V and 6 bases from J; junction bases left unmatched: 9. The length of the CDR3 is 15 residues. The germline gives CDR1 SGHTA, CDR2 FQGNSA. As DNA, the CDR3 is TGTGCCAGCAGCACGCTCAGGGGACAGGGGCATGGCTACACCTTC. This encodes CASSTLRGQGHGYTF. The complete variable domain, with remaining parts taken from reference TRBV7-2 and TRBJ1-2, reads GAGVSQSPSNKVTEKGKDVELRCDPISGHTALYWYRQSLGQGLEFLIYFQGNSAPDKSGLPSDRFSAERTGGSVSTLTIQRTQQEDSAVYLCASSTLRGQGHGYTFGSGTRLTVV.

The chain carries TRBV3-1 and TRBJ2-1; 8 positions match TRBD2. This CDR3 has 13 amino acids. The junction had 8 bases not matched to a gene; V was cut back by 7 bases and J by 9 bases. Looked up from germline, CDR1 is LGHDT and CDR2 is YNNKEL (reference sequence). CDR3 nucleotide sequence: TGTGCCAGCAAAAGCGGGAGAAACAGTGAGCAGTTCTTC. Its translation: CASKSGRNSEQFF.

CDR3 sequence (DNA): TGCAGCGCCTCGACTAGCGGGGACAATGAGCAGTTCTTC. Amino acids: CSASTSGDNEQFF. The genes are TRBV29-1 and TRBJ2-1; 11 bases line up with TRBD2. Germline CDR1 SQVTM, CDR2 ANQGSEA. This CDR3 comprises 13 residues. J lost 5 bases, V lost 7 bases, and 4 bases had no gene match.

The J gene is TRBJ2-5, the V gene TRBV11-1; 9 positions agree with TRBD1. Germline CDR1 is SGHAT and CDR2 is FQDESV (reference sequence). With 1 base clipped from V and 11 bases from J, the junction kept 14 bases outside the gene matches. CDR3 length: 16 amino acids. The CDR3 is CASSLVDRGSYNEQYF. The DNA of the CDR3 is TGTGCCAGCAGCTTAGTCGACAGGGGGTCCTACAATGAGCAGTACTTC.

The V gene is TRBV4-1, the J gene TRBJ1-2, with unresolved D. CDR1 and CDR2 from the germline V gene are MGHRA and YSYEKL. The CDR3 covers 14 residues. V was shortened by 5 bases and J by 4 bases, with 14 bases between the two germline ends. This CDR3 is CASSSGFRSYGYTF. CDR3 DNA sequence: TGCGCCAGCAGCTCCGGGTTCAGATCCTATGGCTACACCTTC.

This clonotype occurred a few times. This chain joins TRBV4-1 and TRBJ1-1; tentative D call: TRBD1 (6 bases). V lost 1 base to trimming and J lost 0 bases, with 18 bases between them. Germline lookup yields CDR1 MGHRA and CDR2 YSYEKL. The CDR3 runs to 18 residues. The CDR3 sequence: CASSQGGGPGLMNTEAFF. The CDR3 nucleotides are TGCGCCAGCAGCCAAGGCGGGGGGCCGGGACTGATGAACACTGAAGCTTTCTTT.

This rearrangement joins TRBV6-4 to TRBJ1-2; maybe TRBD1 (6 bases). Germline assignment: CDR1 MRHNA and CDR2 SNTAGT. V dropped 2 bases and J dropped 8 bases, with 12 bases sitting between them. The CDR3 covers 13 residues. The CDR3 DNA reads as TGTGCCAGCAGTGACAACAGGGAAGGGGGCTACACCTTC. Translated, it gives CASSDNREGGYTF.

This clonotype has a handful of counts. The chain recombines TRBV7-9 with TRBJ2-7, with 7 bases fitting TRBD1. In germline, CDR1 is SEHNR, CDR2 FQNEAQ (reference sequence). The length of the CDR3 is 15 residues. V shed 5 bases, J shed 0 bases, and the junction held 7 bases outside the gene matches. CDR3 DNA sequence: TGTGCCAGCAGCCCCTCCGACAGGGTCTCCTACGAGCAGTACTTC. Protein: CASSPSDRVSYEQYF.

The chain links TRBV5-8 to TRBJ1-2; no clear D. Germline CDR1 is SGHTS and CDR2 is YDEGEE. Trimming removed 5 bases from V and 6 bases from J, with 11 bases in between. The CDR3 extends over 12 amino acids. The DNA of the CDR3 is TGTGCCAGCAGTTTCGGCATGAATGGCTACACCTTC. Residues: CASSFGMNGYTF.

The V and J genes are TRBV7-8 and TRBJ1-2, with no clear D. The CDR3 is 12 amino acids. Between the trimmed V and J ends, which lost 5 bases and 3 bases, there was a span of 7 bases. The germline V gene has CDR1 SGHVS and CDR2 FQNEAQ. The CDR3 DNA sequence: TGTGCCAGCAGCACAGCCTACTATGGCTACACCTTC. Residues: CASSTAYYGYTF.